The 2 T cell receptor beta chains presented below share a single source sample, sequenced in a study of radiotherapy plus CTLA-4 blockade in lung cancer. Profiled with immunoSEQ multiplex PCR; TCRdb holds only in-frame clones, not every one. Among tens of thousands of clones listed, approximately 84% were seen once. The sequenced sample was peripheral blood, obtained from a patient treated with radiotherapy plus ipilimumab. The receptor source for this set is a human donor with non-small cell lung cancer who had stable disease on radiotherapy plus ipilimumab.

V and J are TRBV7-8 and TRBJ1-1; unclear D gene. The CDR3 runs to 14 residues. Between the trimmed V and J ends, which lost 1 base and 3 bases, there was a span of 9 bases. CDR1 and CDR2 from the germline V gene are SGHVS and FQNEAQ. The CDR3 DNA sequence: TGTGCCAGCAGCTTAGAGGAGGGCGACACTGAAGCTTTCTTT. Translated: CASSLEEGDTEAFF.

This rearrangement joins TRBV5-1 to TRBJ2-1; 15 nucleotides align to TRBD2. Germline V CDR1 and CDR2: SGHRS, YFSETQ. The CDR3 has 16 residues. The V segment lost 5 bases and the J segment 8 bases; nucleotides outside the gene matches: 8. The CDR3 protein is CASRTGLAGGWDEQFF. In DNA, the CDR3 is TGCGCCAGCAGGACGGGACTAGCGGGAGGTTGGGATGAGCAGTTCTTC.